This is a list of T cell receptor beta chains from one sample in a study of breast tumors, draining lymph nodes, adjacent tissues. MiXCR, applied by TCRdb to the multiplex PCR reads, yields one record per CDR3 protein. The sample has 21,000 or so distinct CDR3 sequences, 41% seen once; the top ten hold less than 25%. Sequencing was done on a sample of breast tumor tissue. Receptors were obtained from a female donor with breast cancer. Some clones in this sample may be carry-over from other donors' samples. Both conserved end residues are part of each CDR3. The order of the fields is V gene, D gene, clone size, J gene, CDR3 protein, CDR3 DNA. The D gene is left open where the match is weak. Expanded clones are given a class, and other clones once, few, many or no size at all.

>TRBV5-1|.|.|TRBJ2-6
CASSPGAGLSGANVLTF
TGCGCCAGCAGCCCGGGGGCAGGGCTCTCTGGGGCCAACGTCCTGACTTTC
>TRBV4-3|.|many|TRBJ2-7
CASSQGVSTYEQYF
TGCGCCAGCAGCCAAGGGGTTAGCACCTACGAGCAGTACTTC
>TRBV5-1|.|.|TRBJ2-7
CASRQGPYYEQYF
TGCGCCAGCAGACAGGGACCATACTACGAGCAGTACTTC
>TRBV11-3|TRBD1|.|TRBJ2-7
CASSLNARGYEQYF
TGTGCCAGCAGCTTAAACGCCAGGGGGTACGAGCAGTACTTC
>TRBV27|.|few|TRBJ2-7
CASSHGTREQYF
TGTGCCAGCAGCCACGGGACACGGGAGCAGTACTTC
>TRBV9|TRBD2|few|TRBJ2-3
CASSVVGGRADTQYF
TGTGCCAGCAGCGTAGTGGGCGGGAGAGCAGATACGCAGTATTTT
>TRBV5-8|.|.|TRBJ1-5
CASSLDYQSNQPQHF
TGTGCCAGCAGCTTGGATTACCAGAGCAATCAGCCCCAGCATTTT
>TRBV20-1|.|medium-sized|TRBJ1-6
CSARGGEGRSPLHF
TGCAGTGCTAGAGGCGGAGAGGGCCGTTCACCCCTCCACTTT
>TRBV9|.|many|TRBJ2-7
CASSGQRGVGNEQYF
TGTGCCAGCAGCGGACAAAGAGGTGTCGGGAACGAGCAGTACTTC
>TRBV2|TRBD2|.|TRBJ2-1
CASSERAGGYNEQFF
TGTGCCAGCAGTGAAAGAGCGGGAGGCTACAATGAGCAGTTCTTC
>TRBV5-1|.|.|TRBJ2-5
CASELGPLAGETQYF
TGCGCCAGCGAACTCGGACCGCTGGCCGGAGAGACCCAGTACTTC
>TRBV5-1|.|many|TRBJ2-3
CASSSGGVRDTQYF
TGCGCCAGCAGCTCTGGAGGGGTGAGAGATACGCAGTATTTT
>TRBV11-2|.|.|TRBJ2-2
CASSLGPGGELFF
TGTGCCAGCAGCCTTGGTCCTGGCGGGGAGCTGTTTTTT
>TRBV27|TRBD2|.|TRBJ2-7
CASSFGGSPHEQYF
TGTGCCAGCAGTTTCGGCGGGAGTCCCCACGAGCAGTACTTC
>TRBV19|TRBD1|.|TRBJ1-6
CASSTGQGTSPLHF
TGTGCCAGTAGTACCGGACAGGGAACTTCACCCCTCCACTTT
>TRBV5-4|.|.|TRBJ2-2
CASSLPTGELFF
TGTGCCAGCAGCTTGCCTACCGGGGAGCTGTTTTTT
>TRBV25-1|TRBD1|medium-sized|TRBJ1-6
CASSAGGGNSPLHF
TGTGCCAGCAGTGCAGGGGGCGGGAATTCACCCCTCCACTTT
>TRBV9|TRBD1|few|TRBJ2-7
CASSVGDRGYYEQYF
TGTGCCAGCAGCGTAGGGGACAGGGGGTACTACGAGCAGTACTTC
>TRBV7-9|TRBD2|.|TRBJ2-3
CASSYPGLAGVSTDTQYF
TGTGCCAGCAGCTATCCGGGACTAGCGGGAGTGAGCACAGATACGCAGTATTTT
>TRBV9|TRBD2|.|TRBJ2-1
CASSVEGGRARNEQFF
TGTGCCAGCAGCGTAGAAGGTGGGAGGGCCAGGAATGAGCAGTTCTTC
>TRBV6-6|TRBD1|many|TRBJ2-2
CASSGQGKRGGELFF
TGTGCCAGCAGTGGACAGGGGAAGAGGGGCGGGGAGCTGTTTTTT
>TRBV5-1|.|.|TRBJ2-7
CASRFDPYEQYF
TGCGCCAGCAGATTCGATCCCTACGAGCAGTACTTC
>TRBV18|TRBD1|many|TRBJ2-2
CASSLDRGTGELFF
TGTGCCAGCTCATTGGACAGGGGCACCGGGGAGCTGTTTTTT
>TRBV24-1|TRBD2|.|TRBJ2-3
CATSDFGTSGNMNTQYF
TGTGCCACCAGTGATTTCGGAACTAGCGGGAATATGAATACGCAGTATTTT
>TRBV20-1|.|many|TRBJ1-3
CSAQKGGYSGNTIYF
TGCAGTGCTCAAAAAGGAGGGTACTCTGGAAACACCATATATTTT
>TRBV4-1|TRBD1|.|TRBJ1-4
CASSQDGTGGGEKLFF
TGCGCCAGCAGCCAAGATGGTACAGGGGGCGGTGAAAAACTGTTTTTT
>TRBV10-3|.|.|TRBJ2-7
CAISDGQESYEQYF
TGTGCCATCAGTGATGGTCAGGAATCCTACGAGCAGTACTTC
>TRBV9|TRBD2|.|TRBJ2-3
CASSVGSGRAEAQYF
TGTGCCAGCAGCGTAGGAAGCGGGAGGGCCGAAGCGCAGTATTTT
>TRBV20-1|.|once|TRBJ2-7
CSAAGQSSYEQYF
TGCAGTGCTGCGGGACAGAGCTCCTACGAGCAGTACTTC
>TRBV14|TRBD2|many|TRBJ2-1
CASSQLAGWGGNEQFF
TGTGCCAGCAGCCAACTAGCGGGATGGGGGGGGAATGAGCAGTTCTTC
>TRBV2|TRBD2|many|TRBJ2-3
CASSEASGGKDTQYF
TGTGCCAGCAGTGAAGCAAGCGGGGGGAAAGATACGCAGTATTTT
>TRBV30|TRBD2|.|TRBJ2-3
CAWSTSGGLDTQYF
TGTGCCTGGTCGACTAGCGGGGGGCTGGATACGCAGTATTTT
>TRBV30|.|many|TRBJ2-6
CAWSGANSGANVLTF
TGTGCCTGGAGTGGTGCGAACTCTGGGGCCAACGTCCTGACTTTC
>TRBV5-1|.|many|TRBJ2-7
CASSLGGGGYEQYF
TGCGCCAGCAGCTTGGGGGGTGGAGGATACGAGCAGTACTTC
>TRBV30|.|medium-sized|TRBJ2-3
CAWSGVLTGPADTQYF
TGTGCCTGGAGTGGGGTATTGACAGGCCCCGCAGATACGCAGTATTTT
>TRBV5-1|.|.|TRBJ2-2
CASSRDFAGELFF
TGCGCCAGCAGTAGGGATTTCGCCGGGGAGCTGTTTTTT
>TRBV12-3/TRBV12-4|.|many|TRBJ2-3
CASSEGVTWTDTQYF
TGTGCCAGCAGTGAAGGGGTTACTTGGACAGATACGCAGTATTTT
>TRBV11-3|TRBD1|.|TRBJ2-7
CASSSGTGRYEQYF
TGTGCCAGCAGCTCCGGGACAGGTCGATACGAGCAGTACTTC
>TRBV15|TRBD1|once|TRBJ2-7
CATMAGGQGCYEQYF
TGTGCCACCATGGCGGGGGGACAGGGGTGCTACGAGCAGTACTTC
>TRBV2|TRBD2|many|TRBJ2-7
CASGSGTYYEQYF
TGTGCCAGTGGTAGCGGGACCTACTACGAGCAGTACTTC
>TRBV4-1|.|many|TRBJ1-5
CASSQENMDRRQPQHF
TGCGCCAGCAGCCAAGAAAATATGGACAGAAGACAGCCCCAGCATTTT
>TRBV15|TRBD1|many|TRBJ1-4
CATSRTGVTEKLFF
TGTGCCACCAGCAGGACAGGGGTTACTGAAAAACTGTTTTTT
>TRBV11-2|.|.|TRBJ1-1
CASSFSTEAFF
TGTGCCAGCAGCTTCAGCACTGAAGCTTTCTTT
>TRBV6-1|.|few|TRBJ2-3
CAGCFEPGTDTQYF
TGTGCCGGCTGCTTCGAGCCGGGCACAGATACGCAGTATTTT
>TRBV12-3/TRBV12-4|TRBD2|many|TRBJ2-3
CASSLGRGGRADTQYF
TGTGCCAGCAGTTTGGGGCGGGGGGGCAGGGCAGATACGCAGTATTTT
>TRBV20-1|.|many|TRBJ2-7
CSARDSARREQYF
TGCAGTGCTAGGGACAGCGCGCGGAGGGAGCAGTACTTC
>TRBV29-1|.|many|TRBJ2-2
CSVGSGELFF
TGCAGCGTTGGTTCTGGGGAGCTGTTTTTT
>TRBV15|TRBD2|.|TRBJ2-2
CATSSQLASGSTGELFF
TGTGCCACCAGCAGCCAACTTGCTAGCGGGAGCACCGGGGAGCTGTTTTTT
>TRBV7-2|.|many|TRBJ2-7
CASSEDYYEQYF
TGTGCCAGCAGCGAGGACTACTACGAGCAGTACTTC
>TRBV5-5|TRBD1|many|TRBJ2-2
CASSPWGQAANTGELFF
TGTGCCAGCAGCCCATGGGGACAGGCGGCGAACACCGGGGAGCTGTTTTTT
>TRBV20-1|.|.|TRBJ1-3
CSAPSSGNTIYF
TGCAGTGCCCCGAGCTCTGGAAACACCATATATTTT
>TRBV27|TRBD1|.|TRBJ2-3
CASRDRDTDTQYF
TGTGCCAGCAGGGACAGGGATACAGATACGCAGTATTTT
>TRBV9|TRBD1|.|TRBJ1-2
CASSAVPSGQGGGYTF
TGTGCCAGCAGCGCGGTTCCTTCCGGACAGGGAGGCGGCTACACCTTC
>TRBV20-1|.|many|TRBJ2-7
CSARDGRGGGRRYEQYF
TGCAGTGCTAGAGATGGAAGAGGGGGGGGCCGGAGGTACGAGCAGTACTTC
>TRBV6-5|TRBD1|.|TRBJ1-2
CASSRDRGRGGYTF
TGTGCCAGCAGTCGGGACAGGGGGCGCGGTGGCTACACCTTC
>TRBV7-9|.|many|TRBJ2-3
CASSPRGATDTQYF
TGTGCCAGCAGCCCTCGAGGTGCTACAGATACGCAGTATTTT
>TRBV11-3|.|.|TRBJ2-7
CASSLDLRAGGAYYEQYF
TGTGCCAGCAGCTTAGATCTTCGGGCAGGGGGGGCGTATTACGAGCAGTACTTC
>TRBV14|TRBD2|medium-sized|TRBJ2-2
CASSQERGGPGELFF
TGTGCCAGCAGCCAAGAACGGGGGGGTCCCGGGGAGCTGTTTTTT